The 26 T cell receptor beta chains listed next were all sequenced from one sample in a study of OX40 agonist ivuxolimab in advanced cancers. Generated by immunoSEQ multiplex PCR, the TCRdb table keeps only in-frame clones and is missing some. There are about 120,000 clones in the sample; just over 90% occur only once, and approximately 0.15% lies in the top ten. The input for sequencing was CD4+ or CD8+ T cells sorted from blood, taken in a trial of the OX40 agonist ivuxolimab. The receptors stem from an adult with an advanced solid tumor such as melanoma, head and neck, liver or kidney cancer.

This rearrangement joins TRBV2 to TRBJ2-7; 10 nucleotides agree with TRBD1. Germline V gene data show CDR1 as SNHLY and CDR2 as FYNNEI. This CDR3 has 15 residues. The V and J ends lost 7 bases and 3 bases, in that order; junction bases with no gene match: 9. CDR3 in amino acids: CASIEQRTGGYEQYF. CDR3 DNA: TGTGCCAGCATCGAACAAAGGACAGGGGGCTACGAGCAGTACTTC.

The V gene is TRBV11-2, the J gene TRBJ1-2; 9 bases match TRBD1. CDR1 is SGHAT and CDR2 is FQNNGV in the germline V gene. J was trimmed by 6 bases and V by 5 bases; bases with no gene match: 13. This CDR3 region has 16 residues. CDR3 region: CASSARGGTGRDGYTF. The CDR3 coding sequence is TGTGCCAGCAGCGCGAGGGGGGGGACAGGGCGAGATGGCTACACCTTC.

CDR3 sequence: CASSLGLAGTSGANVLTF. The CDR3 DNA reads as TGTGCCAGCTCACTAGGACTAGCGGGGACCTCTGGGGCCAACGTCCTGACTTTC. The chain carries TRBV18 and TRBJ2-6; 12 bases agree with TRBD2. The length of the CDR3 is 18 residues. V was pared by 4 bases and J by 0 bases, with 4 bases of the junction left unmatched. Germline CDR1 reads KGHSH; CDR2 reads LQKENI.

The count of this clone is one. The chain carries TRBV5-8 and TRBJ2-7; D is uncertain. CDR1 and CDR2 from the germline V gene are SGHTS and YDEGEE. The length of the CDR3 is 12 residues. V lost 4 bases, J lost 0 bases, and 5 bases lay in between. The CDR3 DNA reads as TGTGCCAGCAGCGCTCTCTCCTACGAGCAGTACTTC. It codes for CASSALSYEQYF.

The V and J genes are TRBV19 and TRBJ2-4; D gene unclear. V lost 3 bases and J 0 bases, leaving 18 bases between the germline ends. The CDR3 extends over 18 amino acids. Germline CDR1 is LNHDA and CDR2 is SQIVND (reference sequence). CDR3 protein: CASSMPLLSILAKNIQYF. Here the CDR3 DNA reads TGTGCCAGTAGTATGCCCCTATTGTCGATCCTAGCCAAAAACATTCAGTACTTC.

This rearrangement joins TRBV18 to TRBJ1-5; TRBD1 matches 8 bases. The J segment lost 3 bases and the V segment lost 8 bases, leaving 3 bases of the junction unmatched. The CDR3 sequence is 13 residues long. Germline lookup yields CDR1 KGHSH and CDR2 LQKENI. The CDR3 bases are TGTGCCAGCCAGGGGGCGAACAATCAGCCCCAGCATTTT. This sequence encodes CASQGANNQPQHF.

Only one count was recorded for this clone. The rearrangement links TRBV2 to TRBJ2-7, with 10 positions matching TRBD1. CDR1 and CDR2 from the germline V gene are SNHLY and FYNNEI. The CDR3 is 14 residues long. The V segment lost 7 bases and the J segment 6 bases; nucleotides outside the gene matches: 9. CDR3 in amino acids: CASNLRQGAGEQYF. The CDR3 DNA follows: TGTGCCAGCAACCTCCGACAGGGGGCCGGCGAGCAGTACTTC.

The chain joins TRBV9 to TRBJ2-3, with 11 positions matching TRBD2. The CDR3 contains 19 residues. The germline gives CDR1 SGDLS, CDR2 YYNGEE. V lost 2 bases and J lost 2; bases outside the gene matches: 13. CDR3: CASSVTIAGGPGDTDTQYF. The CDR3 DNA reads as TGTGCCAGCAGCGTGACGATAGCGGGGGGGCCTGGAGACACAGATACGCAGTATTTT.

The chain couples TRBV7-2 to TRBJ2-7; D assignment may be TRBD1 or TRBD2 (5 bases each). V lost 0 bases, J lost 4 bases, and 16 bases lay in between. The V gene's germline CDR1 is SGHTA and CDR2 FQGNSA. The CDR3 is 16 amino acids. The chain's CDR3 is CASSLASTGTPYEQYF. The CDR3 DNA reads as TGTGCCAGCAGCTTAGCTTCGACCGGGACCCCATACGAGCAGTACTTC.

J is TRBJ2-1 and V is TRBV6-5; the D gene is possibly TRBD2 (5 bases). Trimming removed 5 bases at V and 5 bases at J, with 13 bases between. The CDR3 extends over 14 amino acids. CDR1 MNHEY and CDR2 SVGAGI come from the germline V gene. CDR3 DNA: TGTGCCAGCAGTCCGACCGGGGTAAACAATGAGCAGTTCTTC. As protein: CASSPTGVNNEQFF.

Only one count was recorded for this clone. The genes are TRBV11-2 and TRBJ1-5; D is possibly TRBD1 (5 bases). The CDR3 is 16 residues long. The germline V and J ends were trimmed by 3 bases and 6 bases, with 18 bases remaining between them. Germline values: CDR1 SGHAT, CDR2 FQNNGV. The CDR3 DNA is TGTGCCAGCAGCTTGGGGACGGACCTCAGGACTCAGCCCCAGCATTTT. It specifies CASSLGTDLRTQPQHF. The whole variable domain, remainder taken from reference TRBV11-2 and TRBJ1-5, is EAGVAQSPRYKIIEKRQSVAFWCNPISGHATLYWYQQILGQGPKLLIQFQNNGVVDDSQLPKDRFSAERLKGVDSTLKIQPAKLEDSAVYLCASSLGTDLRTQPQHFGDGTRLSIL.

This chain connects TRBV7-2 to TRBJ2-3; maybe TRBD2 (7 bases). Germline V lookup: CDR1 SGHTA, CDR2 FQGNSA. This CDR3 has 14 residues. V was clipped by 5 bases and J by 5 bases, with 14 bases between them. The CDR3 DNA is TGTGCCAGCAGCCCTCGGGGGGCAGGAGATACGCAGTATTTT. This gives the protein CASSPRGAGDTQYF.

This chain connects TRBV15 to TRBJ2-5; D not certain. V was trimmed by 2 bases and J by 2 bases, leaving 6 bases between them. The CDR3 length is 13 residues. Germline lookup yields CDR1 LNHNV and CDR2 YYDKDF (reference sequence). The CDR3 region has the DNA TGTGCCACCAGCAGAACCCTACAAGAGACCCAGTACTTC. It encodes CATSRTLQETQYF.

The chain recombines TRBV25-1 with TRBJ2-3; D unclear. The CDR3 contains 11 residues. V was shortened by 8 bases and J by 6 bases, with 9 bases between the two germline ends. Germline V gives CDR1 MGHDK, CDR2 SYGVNS. The CDR3 nucleotides are TGTGCCAGCGAGGTCTTTGATACGCAGTATTTT. Its protein is CASEVFDTQYF.

J is TRBJ2-7 and V is TRBV2; tentatively, D is TRBD1 or TRBD2 (5 bases each). The V and J ends lost 6 bases and 1 base respectively, with 10 bases between them. Germline assignment: CDR1 SNHLY and CDR2 FYNNEI. This CDR3 is built from 13 residues. CDR3 protein: CASRRDGSYEQYF. DNA for the CDR3: TGTGCCAGCAGAAGGGACGGGTCCTACGAGCAGTACTTC.

As for this clone: Distinct nucleotide sequences in the sample also encode this CDR3. This rearrangement joins TRBV6-1 to TRBJ2-2; perhaps D is TRBD1 or TRBD2 (5 bases each). Per the germline V gene, CDR1 is MNHNS and CDR2 is SASEGT. The CDR3 loop spans 14 amino acids. Trimming removed 9 bases from V and 1 base from J, with 12 bases in between. In nucleotides, the CDR3 is TGTGCCAGTCACCGGGGCGGGAACACCGGGGAGCTGTTTTTT. Its protein product is CASHRGGNTGELFF.

The chain carries TRBV10-3 and TRBJ2-2, with D uncertain. The V and J ends lost 2 bases and 6 bases respectively, with 4 bases between them. The CDR3 runs to 12 residues. Looked up from germline, CDR1 is ENHRY and CDR2 is SYGVKD. For the CDR3, the DNA is TGTGCCATCAGTGAGGGGTCCGGGGAGCTGTTTTTT. It yields the protein CAISEGSGELFF.

The rearrangement joins TRBV2 to TRBJ2-7, with D unclear. V lost 0 bases and J lost 3, with 12 bases in between. Per germline, CDR1 SNHLY and CDR2 FYNNEI. The CDR3 spans 15 residues. The CDR3 reads CASSEALEEFYEQYF. Here the CDR3 DNA reads TGTGCCAGCAGTGAAGCGCTTGAGGAATTCTACGAGCAGTACTTC.

The chain combines TRBV28 with TRBJ2-6, with a tentative D call TRBD1 (5 bases). Trimming removed 8 bases at V and 2 bases at J, with 16 bases between. The CDR3 covers 16 residues. Germline-derived CDR1 and CDR2 are MDHEN and SYDVKM. CDR3 residues: CASGAHTPTGANVLTF. The CDR3 DNA follows: TGTGCCAGCGGGGCTCATACACCCACTGGGGCCAACGTCCTGACTTTC.

The gene calls are TRBV6-9 and TRBJ1-1, with a tentative D call TRBD1 (6 bases). Germline CDR1 and CDR2: MNHGY and SVAAGI. This CDR3 is built from 15 residues. Trimming left V 4 bases short and J 3 bases short, with 15 bases between. The CDR3 DNA sequence: TGTGCCAGCAGTTCTATTCAGGACAGATACACTGAAGCTTTCTTT. Its translation: CASSSIQDRYTEAFF.

This clone has a handful of counts. CDR3 DNA sequence: TGTGCCAGCAGCAAGGGACACGGGAACACTGAAGCTTTCTTT. This sequence encodes CASSKGHGNTEAFF. This chain joins TRBV4-2 and TRBJ1-1, with a possible D match to TRBD1 (6 bases). V was shortened by 5 bases and J by 1 base, with 11 bases between the two germline ends. This CDR3 is 14 amino acids long. Germline V gene lookup returns CDR1 LGHNA and CDR2 YNFKEQ.

The J gene is TRBJ1-2, the V gene TRBV5-1; 10 bases align to TRBD1. There are 14 residues in the CDR3. The junction had 4 bases not matched to a gene; V was cut back by 4 bases and J by 4 bases. Germline CDR1 reads SGHRS; CDR2 reads YFSETQ. CDR3 sequence (DNA): TGCGCCAGCAGCGGGGGACAGGGGCCCTATGGCTACACCTTC. This codes for CASSGGQGPYGYTF. The full variable domain, rest sourced from reference TRBV5-1 and TRBJ1-2, is KAGVTQTPRYLIKTRGQQVTLSCSPISGHRSVSWYQQTPGQGLQFLFEYFSETQRNKGNFPGRFSGRQFSNSRSEMNVSTLELGDSALYLCASSGGQGPYGYTFGSGTRLTVV.

The V call is TRBV2, the J call TRBJ1-5; TRBD1 might be the D (5 bases). The CDR3 spans 15 residues. The germline CDR1 and CDR2 sequences are SNHLY and FYNNEI. Between the trimmed V and J ends, which lost 7 bases and 7 bases, there was a span of 20 bases. The CDR3 loop reads CASTEGQVGGQPQHF. CDR3 DNA sequence: TGTGCCAGCACCGAGGGGCAGGTTGGTGGCCAGCCCCAGCATTTT.

The rearrangement joins TRBV19 to TRBJ1-5; no clear D gene. This CDR3 spans 16 amino acids. Germline assignment: CDR1 LNHDA and CDR2 SQIVND (reference sequence). The V end lost 3 bases, the J end lost 4 bases, and 16 bases lay between the germline ends. The CDR3 sequence: CASSMVASLGNQPQHF. Here the CDR3 DNA reads TGTGCCAGTAGTATGGTTGCGTCACTAGGTAATCAGCCCCAGCATTTT.

The V gene is TRBV28, the J gene TRBJ1-3, with D hard to call. Germline CDR1 reads MDHEN; CDR2 reads SYDVKM. Trimming took 5 bases from V and 4 from J, leaving 12 bases between them. The length of the CDR3 is 14 residues. The DNA for the CDR3 is TGTGCCAGCAGTCTAGAACAGTTGGGAAACACCATATATTTT. Its protein is CASSLEQLGNTIYF.

The J gene is TRBJ2-1, the V gene TRBV11-2, with 7 bases aligning to TRBD2. The length of the CDR3 is 15 residues. After removal of 1 base from V and 8 bases from J, the junction contained 8 bases not matched to a gene. CDR1 and CDR2 from the germline V gene are SGHAT and FQNNGV. CDR3 DNA: TGTGCCAGCAGCTTAGTCGGGGGGAAGGGCGATGAGCAGTTCTTC. It codes for CASSLVGGKGDEQFF.